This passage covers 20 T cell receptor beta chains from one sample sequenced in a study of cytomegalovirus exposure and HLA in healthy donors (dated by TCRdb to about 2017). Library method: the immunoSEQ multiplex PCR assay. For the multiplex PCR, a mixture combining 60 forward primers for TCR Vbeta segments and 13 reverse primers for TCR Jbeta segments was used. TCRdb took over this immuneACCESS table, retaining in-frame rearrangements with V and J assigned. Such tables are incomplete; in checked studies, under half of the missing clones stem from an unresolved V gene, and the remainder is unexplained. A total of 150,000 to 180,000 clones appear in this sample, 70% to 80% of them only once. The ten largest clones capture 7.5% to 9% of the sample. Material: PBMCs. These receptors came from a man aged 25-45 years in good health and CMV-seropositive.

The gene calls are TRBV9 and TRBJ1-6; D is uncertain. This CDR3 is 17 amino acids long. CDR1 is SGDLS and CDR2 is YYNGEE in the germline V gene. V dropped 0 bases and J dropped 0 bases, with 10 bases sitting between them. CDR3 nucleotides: TGTGCCAGCAGCGTAGGCGGAGAGAGCTCCTATAATTCACCCCTCCACTTT. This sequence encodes CASSVGGESSYNSPLHF.

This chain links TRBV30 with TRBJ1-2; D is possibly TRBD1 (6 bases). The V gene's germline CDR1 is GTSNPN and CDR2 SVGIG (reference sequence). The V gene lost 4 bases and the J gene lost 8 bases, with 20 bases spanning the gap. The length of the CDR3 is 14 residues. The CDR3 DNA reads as TGTGCCTGGACCCACCGGTCGGGGGGCGGAGGCTACACCTTC. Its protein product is CAWTHRSGGGGYTF.

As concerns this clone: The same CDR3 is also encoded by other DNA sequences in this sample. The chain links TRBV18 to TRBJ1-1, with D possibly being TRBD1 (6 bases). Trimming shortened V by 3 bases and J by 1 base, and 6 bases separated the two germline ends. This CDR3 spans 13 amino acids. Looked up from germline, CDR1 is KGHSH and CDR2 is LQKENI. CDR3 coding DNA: TGTGCCAGCTCACCGGGACAGAACACTGAAGCTTTCTTT. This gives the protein CASSPGQNTEAFF.

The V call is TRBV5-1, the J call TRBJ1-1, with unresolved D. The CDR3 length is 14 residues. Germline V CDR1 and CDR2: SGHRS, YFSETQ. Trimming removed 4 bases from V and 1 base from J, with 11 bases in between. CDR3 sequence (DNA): TGCGCCAGCAGCCGCCTAGACGGGAACACTGAAGCTTTCTTT. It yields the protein CASSRLDGNTEAFF.

CDR3: CAYQVYRVGTYGYTF. CDR3 DNA: TGTGCCTATCAGGTCTACAGGGTGGGGACCTATGGCTACACCTTC. This chain joins TRBV30 and TRBJ1-2; D is perhaps TRBD1 (6 bases). Trimming cost V 7 bases and J 4 bases, with 22 bases left between them. The germline gives CDR1 GTSNPN, CDR2 SVGIG (reference sequence). The CDR3 is 15 residues long.

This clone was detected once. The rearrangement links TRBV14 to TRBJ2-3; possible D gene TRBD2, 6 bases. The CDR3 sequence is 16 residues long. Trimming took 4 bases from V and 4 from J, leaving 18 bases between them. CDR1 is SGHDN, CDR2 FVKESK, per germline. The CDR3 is CASSPPAGRRPDTQYF. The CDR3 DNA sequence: TGTGCCAGCAGCCCGCCGGCGGGGCGTCGTCCAGATACGCAGTATTTT.

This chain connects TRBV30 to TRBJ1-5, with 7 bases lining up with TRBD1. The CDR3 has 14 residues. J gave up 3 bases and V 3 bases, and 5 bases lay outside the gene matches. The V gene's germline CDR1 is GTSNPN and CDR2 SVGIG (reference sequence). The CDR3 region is CAWSADRANQPQHF. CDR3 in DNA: TGTGCCTGGAGCGCCGACAGGGCCAATCAGCCCCAGCATTTT.

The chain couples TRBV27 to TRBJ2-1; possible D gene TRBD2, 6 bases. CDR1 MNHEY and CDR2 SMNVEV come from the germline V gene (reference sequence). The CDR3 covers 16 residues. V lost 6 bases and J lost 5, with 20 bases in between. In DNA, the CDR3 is TGTGCCAGCAGGAACCCGGGGGTGGGTATAGACAATGAGCAGTTCTTC. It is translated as CASRNPGVGIDNEQFF.

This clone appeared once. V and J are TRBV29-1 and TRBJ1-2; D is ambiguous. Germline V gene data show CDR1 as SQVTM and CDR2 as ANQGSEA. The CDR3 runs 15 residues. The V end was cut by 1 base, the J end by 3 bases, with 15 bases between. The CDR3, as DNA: TGCAGCGTTGAAGGGGCTCATGGGTCCTACTATGGCTACACCTTC. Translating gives CSVEGAHGSYYGYTF.

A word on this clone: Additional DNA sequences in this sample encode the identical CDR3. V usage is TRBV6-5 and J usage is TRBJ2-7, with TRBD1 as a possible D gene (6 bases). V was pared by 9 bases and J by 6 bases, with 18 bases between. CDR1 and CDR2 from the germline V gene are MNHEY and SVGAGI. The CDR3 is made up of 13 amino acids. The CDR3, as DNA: TGTGCCAGTGCCAAAACAGGGTCCGGCGAGCAGTACTTC. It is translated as CASAKTGSGEQYF.

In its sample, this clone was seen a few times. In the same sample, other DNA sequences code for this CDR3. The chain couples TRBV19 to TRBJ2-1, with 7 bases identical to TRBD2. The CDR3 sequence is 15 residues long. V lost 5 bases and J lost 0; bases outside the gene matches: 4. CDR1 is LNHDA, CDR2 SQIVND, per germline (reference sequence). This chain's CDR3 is CASSPRGDSYNEQFF. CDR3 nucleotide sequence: TGTGCCAGTAGTCCCCGGGGGGACTCCTACAATGAGCAGTTCTTC.

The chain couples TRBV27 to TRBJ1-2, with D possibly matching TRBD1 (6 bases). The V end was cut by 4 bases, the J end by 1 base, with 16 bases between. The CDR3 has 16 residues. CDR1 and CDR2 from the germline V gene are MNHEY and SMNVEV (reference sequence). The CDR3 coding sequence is TGTGCCAGCAGTTCCACAGGGTTAATTCGTAACTATGGCTACACCTTC. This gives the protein CASSSTGLIRNYGYTF.

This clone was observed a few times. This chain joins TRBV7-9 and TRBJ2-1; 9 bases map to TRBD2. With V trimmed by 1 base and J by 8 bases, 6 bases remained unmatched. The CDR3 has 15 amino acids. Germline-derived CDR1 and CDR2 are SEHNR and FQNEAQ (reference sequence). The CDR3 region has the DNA TGTGCCAGCAGCTTAGGTGCTAGCGGGAACGATGAGCAGTTCTTC. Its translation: CASSLGASGNDEQFF.

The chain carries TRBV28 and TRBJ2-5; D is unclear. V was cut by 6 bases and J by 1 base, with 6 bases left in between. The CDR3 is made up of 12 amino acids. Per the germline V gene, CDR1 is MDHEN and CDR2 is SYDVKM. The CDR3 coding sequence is TGTGCCAGCAGCACATCCCAAGAGACCCAGTACTTC. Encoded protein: CASSTSQETQYF.

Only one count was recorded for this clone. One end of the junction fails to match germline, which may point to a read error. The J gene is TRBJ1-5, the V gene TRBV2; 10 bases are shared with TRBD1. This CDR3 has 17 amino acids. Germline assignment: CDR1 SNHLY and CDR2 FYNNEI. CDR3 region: CASSDGTGALSNQPRHF. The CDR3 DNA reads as TGTGCCAGCAGTGATGGGACAGGGGCGCTGAGCAATCAGCCCCGGCATTTT.

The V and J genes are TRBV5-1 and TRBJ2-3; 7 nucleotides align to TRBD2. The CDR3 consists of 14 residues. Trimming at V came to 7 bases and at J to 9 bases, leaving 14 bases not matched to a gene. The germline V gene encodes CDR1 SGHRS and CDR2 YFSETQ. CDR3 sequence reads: CASANGGRAGTQYF. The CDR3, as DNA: TGCGCCAGCGCTAACGGAGGGAGGGCCGGGACGCAGTATTTT.

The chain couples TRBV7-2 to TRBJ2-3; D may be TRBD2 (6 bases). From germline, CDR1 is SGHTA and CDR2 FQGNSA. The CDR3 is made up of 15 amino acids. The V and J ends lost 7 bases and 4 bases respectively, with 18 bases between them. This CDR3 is CASILHSGVSDTQYF. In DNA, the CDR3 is TGTGCCAGCATCCTCCACTCGGGGGTATCAGATACGCAGTATTTT.

CDR3 region: CASSLEHYGYTF. The CDR3 nucleotides are TGTGCCAGCAGCCTTGAGCACTATGGCTACACCTTC. J is TRBJ1-2 and V is TRBV7-9; D unresolved. The germline V gene encodes CDR1 SEHNR and CDR2 FQNEAQ (reference sequence). This CDR3 region has 12 residues. Trimming took off 5 bases at V and 3 bases at J, with 7 bases between the two ends. Drawing the rest from reference TRBV7-9 and TRBJ1-2, the complete variable domain is DTGVSQNPRHKITKRGQNVTFRCDPISEHNRLYWYRQTLGQGPEFLTYFQNEAQLEKSRLLSDRFSAERPKGSFSTLEIQRTEQGDSAMYLCASSLEHYGYTFGSGTRLTVV.

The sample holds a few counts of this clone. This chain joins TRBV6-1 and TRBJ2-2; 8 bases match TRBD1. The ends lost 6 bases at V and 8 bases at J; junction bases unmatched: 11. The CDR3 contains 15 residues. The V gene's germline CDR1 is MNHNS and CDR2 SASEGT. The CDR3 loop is CASSPDRGALGELFF. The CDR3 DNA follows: TGTGCCAGCAGCCCAGACAGGGGTGCCCTTGGGGAGCTGTTTTTT.

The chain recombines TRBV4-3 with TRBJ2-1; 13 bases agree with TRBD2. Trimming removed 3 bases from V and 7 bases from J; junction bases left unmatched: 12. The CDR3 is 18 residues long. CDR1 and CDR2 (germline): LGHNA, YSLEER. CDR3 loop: CASSHSAPGLAGKNEQFF. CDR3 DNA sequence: TGCGCCAGCAGCCATTCCGCCCCGGGACTAGCGGGGAAAAATGAGCAGTTCTTC.